The rows below give T cell receptor beta chains drawn from one sample of a study of blood T cell repertoires in COVID-19. The table came from immunoSEQ multiplex PCR; TCRdb's copy has only in-frame clones and leaves some out. The sample holds a few hundred thousand clones, 70% to 90% seen once. Material for sequencing was PBMCs or T cells enriched from blood (not recorded which). The receptors originated from a woman in her forties who had recovered from COVID-19. The CDR3 runs from the conserved cysteine through the conserved F or W. The D gene is left open where the match is weak. A clone size is listed for some rows: how often the clone was seen (once, few, many), or a class if it is expanded.

clone_size j_call d_call v_call cdr3_nt cdr3_aa
- TRBJ2-4 - TRBV11-3 TGTGCCAGCAGCTTAGGCCCCAGTCATATCCAGTACTTC CASSLGPSHIQYF
- TRBJ1-4 - TRBV28 TGTGCCAGCAGTTTAAACGACAGGACGAGAACTAATGAAAAACTGTTTTTT CASSLNDRTRTNEKLFF
once TRBJ2-7 - TRBV30 TGTGCCTGGAGGACCTCGACTGGCCTGGAGCAGTACTTC CAWRTSTGLEQYF
- TRBJ1-6 - TRBV6-5 TGTGCCAGCAGACTGAACTCCTATAATTCACCCCTCCACTTT CASRLNSYNSPLHF
once TRBJ2-7 TRBD2 TRBV6-5 TGTGCCAGCAGACTCGGGACTAGCCAGGGGGAGCAGTACTTC CASRLGTSQGEQYF
- TRBJ2-3 TRBD2 TRBV7-3 TGTGCCAGCGCTCTATACGGGGGGACTAGCGGGAGGAAGACAGATACGCAGTATTTT CASALYGGTSGRKTDTQYF
- TRBJ1-1 - TRBV28 TGTGCCAGCAGTTCGGAGGGCAGGGAGGCCACTGAAGCTTTCTTT CASSSEGREATEAFF
- TRBJ2-7 TRBD2 TRBV7-2 TGTGCCAGCAGCCCTAGCGGGAGGCGCTACGAGCAGTACTTC CASSPSGRRYEQYF
- TRBJ2-7 TRBD1 TRBV12-3/TRBV12-4 TGTGCCAGCAGGGGACAGGACGTCTACGAGCAGTACTTC CASRGQDVYEQYF
- TRBJ1-1 TRBD1 TRBV4-1 TGCGCCAGCAGCCAAAGGACAGGGGAGGGGGGCACTGAAGCTTTCTTT CASSQRTGEGGTEAFF
- TRBJ1-1 - TRBV5-1 TGCGCCAGCAGCTTCGACAGAACTGAAGCTTTCTTT CASSFDRTEAFF
once TRBJ2-1 TRBD1 TRBV18 TGTGCCAGCTCACCCGGGACAGGGCATACGGGGGAGCAGTTCTTC CASSPGTGHTGEQFF
- TRBJ2-4 TRBD2 TRBV4-2 TGTGCCAGCAGCCAAGAAATAGCGGGAGTAGCCAAAAACATTCAGTACTTC CASSQEIAGVAKNIQYF
- TRBJ1-1 - TRBV27 TGTGCCAGCAGTTTATATTGGGGAAGGGGGTTGGAGATTGAAGCTTTCTTT CASSLYWGRGLEIEAFF
few TRBJ2-5 - TRBV6-1 TGTGCCAGCAGTGAGTCCGCTGGGGGCGGGACCCAGTACTTC CASSESAGGGTQYF
- TRBJ1-3 TRBD1 TRBV10-3 TGTGCCATCAGTGAGGGGGACAGGGGGCACGGAAACACCATATATTTT CAISEGDRGHGNTIYF
- TRBJ2-3 TRBD2 TRBV2 TGTGCCAGCAGTGGGCTAGCGGGGCCCACAGATACGCAGTATTTT CASSGLAGPTDTQYF
- TRBJ2-5 TRBD2 TRBV9 TGTGCCAGCAGCCCAGGCCCTAGCGGGAACGGGGGGAGAGAGACCCAGTACTTC CASSPGPSGNGGRETQYF
once TRBJ2-4 - TRBV6-1 TGTGCCAGCAGTGATCCAGCGAACATTCAGTACTTC CASSDPANIQYF
- TRBJ2-1 TRBD1 TRBV30 TGTGCCTCCTCCCGAAGACAGGGATCCGATGAGCAGTTCTTC CASSRRQGSDEQFF
- TRBJ2-1 TRBD2 TRBV3-1/TRBV3-2 TGTGCCAGCAGCGAACCGGGACTACCGTACAATGAGCAGTTCTTC CASSEPGLPYNEQFF
- TRBJ1-2 - TRBV5-6 TGTGCCAGCAGCTCTACCTACTCCTATGGCTACACCTTC CASSSTYSYGYTF
- TRBJ2-7 - TRBV13 TGTGCCAGCAGCTTAGCGGGGTATAGTATGGACGAGCAGTACTTC CASSLAGYSMDEQYF
- TRBJ2-4 TRBD1 TRBV2 TGTGCCAGCAGTGAAGCCAACAGGGGCGAGTACTTC CASSEANRGEYF
- TRBJ1-3 - TRBV2 TGTGCCAGCACGGCGGGGTACAACTCTGGAAACACCATATATTTT CASTAGYNSGNTIYF
- TRBJ1-3 - TRBV6-5 TGTGCCAGCAGACAGAGCTCTGGAAACACCATATATTTT CASRQSSGNTIYF
- TRBJ2-1 TRBD1 TRBV19 TGTGCCAGTAGTCCCGCACTTGACAGGGCCTATGAGCAGTTCTTC CASSPALDRAYEQFF
- TRBJ2-7 TRBD1 TRBV5-5 TGTGCCAGCAGCTTGTGGGACAGAGACTTCTCCTACGAGCAGTACTTC CASSLWDRDFSYEQYF
- TRBJ2-3 - TRBV19 TGTGCCAGTAGTATTGATAGAGATACGCAGTATTTT CASSIDRDTQYF
- TRBJ1-5 TRBD1 TRBV7-2 TGTGCCAGCAGCTTAGCGACAGGGGGCGGTCAGCCCCAGCATTTT CASSLATGGGQPQHF
- TRBJ1-2 - TRBV19 TGTGCCAGTAGTCGGCGACAGGTCAACTATGGCTACACCTTC CASSRRQVNYGYTF
- TRBJ1-4 - TRBV7-2 TGTGCCAGCAGCTTAGACTCGACAGGAACTAATGAAAAACTGTTTTTT CASSLDSTGTNEKLFF
once TRBJ2-7 TRBD1 TRBV27 TGTGCCAGCAGTATAACCGGGACAGGGATTTACGAGCAGTACTTC CASSITGTGIYEQYF
- TRBJ2-3 - TRBV6-5 TGTGCCAGCAGTTACGACGGGACACGGGATACGCAGTATTTT CASSYDGTRDTQYF
- TRBJ2-1 - TRBV24-1 TGTGCCACCAGTGATTGGGCGGGCCAGTACAATGAGCAGTTCTTC CATSDWAGQYNEQFF
- TRBJ2-3 - TRBV15 TGTGCCACCAGCAGAGAGTTCGGCGGGTTCGATACGCAGTATTTT CATSREFGGFDTQYF
- TRBJ1-3 - TRBV28 TGTGCCAGCAGTAAATCAGGGTGGGGGCCTTTAGGATCTGGAAACACCATATATTTT CASSKSGWGPLGSGNTIYF
once TRBJ1-5 TRBD1 TRBV5-6 TGTGCCAGCAGCTTCCGAGACAGGGGACAGCCCCAGCATTTT CASSFRDRGQPQHF
- TRBJ1-2 - TRBV10-3 TGTGCCATCGGGGGCAGCTTAAACTATGGCTACACCTTC CAIGGSLNYGYTF
- TRBJ1-4 - TRBV5-6 TGTGCCAGCAGCTTGACAGGTGCAACTAATGAAAAACTGTTTTTT CASSLTGATNEKLFF
- TRBJ2-5 - TRBV7-9 TGTGCCAGCAGTCCTTCCGCCACTAGACTCCAAGAGACCCAGTACTTC CASSPSATRLQETQYF
- TRBJ1-1 - TRBV7-9 TGTGCCAGCAGCTTAGGAAGTGACCCGGCTAGGATGAACACTGAAGCTTTCTTT CASSLGSDPARMNTEAFF
- TRBJ2-5 TRBD1 TRBV30 TGTGCCTGGAGTCCCGCGGGACAGGGGAGAGAGACCCAGTACTTC CAWSPAGQGRETQYF
- TRBJ2-3 - TRBV28 TGTGCCAGCAGTTTATTTCAGCGACCTTCCCTTTACACAGATACGCAGTATTTT CASSLFQRPSLYTDTQYF
- TRBJ2-1 TRBD1 TRBV27 TGTGCCAGCAGCCCTACAGGGGGCACAGTCAATGAGCAGTTCTTC CASSPTGGTVNEQFF
once TRBJ2-1 TRBD2 TRBV19 TGTGCCAGTAGTATTGCTCTAGCGGGAGGGTGGAATGAGCAGTTCTTC CASSIALAGGWNEQFF
- TRBJ2-3 TRBD2 TRBV24-1 TGTGCCACCAGTGATGGGGCGGGAGCACCTAGCACAGATACGCAGTATTTT CATSDGAGAPSTDTQYF
- TRBJ2-7 - TRBV6-2/TRBV6-3 TGTGCCAGCAGTTACTCGAGGCGGGGTAGCTCCTACGAGCAGTACTTC CASSYSRRGSSYEQYF
once TRBJ1-2 - TRBV5-1 TGCGCCAGCAGCCAGGACAGATTCTACACCTTC CASSQDRFYTF
- TRBJ1-4 - TRBV7-9 TGTGCCAGCAGCGTTGCGTACGGCTATTCGGGGGATGAAAAACTGTTTTTT CASSVAYGYSGDEKLFF
- TRBJ2-1 TRBD2 TRBV5-1 TGCGCCAGCAGTCTCGGACTAGCGGGAGTCAATGAGCAGTTCTTC CASSLGLAGVNEQFF
- TRBJ2-1 TRBD2 TRBV11-2 TGTGCCAGCAGCCCAGGGCGGGGGAAGCGGTCCTACAATGAGCAGTTCTTC CASSPGRGKRSYNEQFF
- TRBJ1-1 - TRBV3-1/TRBV3-2 TGTGCCAGCAGCCAAGGGGAGGGGGGCACTGAAGCTTTCTTT CASSQGEGGTEAFF
once TRBJ2-7 - TRBV3-1/TRBV3-2 TGTGCCAGCAGCCAAGATCTAGGCTACGAGCAGTACTTC CASSQDLGYEQYF
- TRBJ2-5 - TRBV29-1 TGCAGCGTTGACCCAAAGACCCAACTAGTGGGGGAGACCCAGTACTTC CSVDPKTQLVGETQYF
- TRBJ2-1 - TRBV27 TGTGCCACCGCCCCGTTGGAGGGGTGGTCCCACAATGAGCAGTTCTTC CATAPLEGWSHNEQFF
few TRBJ2-3 - TRBV21-1 TGTGCCAGCAGCAAAGACAGCGGGAGGGCAGATACGCAGTATTTT CASSKDSGRADTQYF
- TRBJ1-1 - TRBV28 TGTGCCAGCAGACCCCGGACAGATCGGGCTTTCTTT CASRPRTDRAFF
- TRBJ1-1 - TRBV10-3 TGTGCCAGTGCGCGGGATGGGGAAGAAGCTTTCTTT CASARDGEEAFF